One sample yielded the 20 T cell receptor beta chains listed below, sequenced in a study of blood T cell repertoires in COVID-19. The method was immunoSEQ multiplex PCR; TCRdb's version includes in-frame clones alone and lacks a portion of them. The sample carries 250,000 to 350,000 clones, roughly nine tenths recorded once. The sample taken for sequencing was PBMCs or T cells enriched from blood (not recorded which). The origin of the receptors is a man aged 55-75 years who had recovered from COVID-19.

The V call is TRBV5-1, the J call TRBJ2-4; D gene unclear. The germline CDR1 and CDR2 sequences are SGHRS and YFSETQ. Trimming cost V 3 bases and J 7 bases, with 14 bases left between them. The CDR3 extends over 14 amino acids. The CDR3: CASSSYDLLNIQYF. The CDR3 bases are TGCGCCAGCAGCTCCTATGATTTACTGAACATTCAGTACTTC.

The chain employs TRBV11-2 and TRBJ2-1, with 8 bases identical to TRBD2. The CDR3 spans 13 residues. The J segment lost 8 bases and the V segment lost 5 bases, leaving 5 bases of the junction unmatched. Germline values: CDR1 SGHAT, CDR2 FQNNGV. The DNA of the CDR3 is TGTGCCAGCAGCGGGTCCGGGAGGGATGAGCAGTTCTTC. The encoded protein is CASSGSGRDEQFF. Using reference TRBV11-2 and TRBJ2-1 for the parts outside the CDR3, the full variable domain is EAGVAQSPRYKIIEKRQSVAFWCNPISGHATLYWYQQILGQGPKLLIQFQNNGVVDDSQLPKDRFSAERLKGVDSTLKIQPAKLEDSAVYLCASSGSGRDEQFFGPGTRLTVL.

The chain links TRBV5-8 to TRBJ1-2; D is unclear. The V end lost 6 bases, the J end lost 7 bases, and 16 bases lay between the germline ends. CDR1 and CDR2 from the germline V gene are SGHTS and YDEGEE. The CDR3 loop spans 13 amino acids. The CDR3 region is CASTLPGSVGYTF. The CDR3 nucleotides are TGTGCCAGCACCCTCCCGGGGTCGGTTGGCTACACCTTC.

The V call is TRBV19, the J call TRBJ2-2; a weak D match, TRBD2 (5 bases). This CDR3 contains 18 residues. Germline assignment: CDR1 LNHDA and CDR2 SQIVND (reference sequence). Trimming took off 7 bases at V and 0 bases at J, with 21 bases between the two ends. CDR3 in amino acids: CASIEGDRSATNTGELFF. The CDR3 region has the DNA TGTGCCAGTATCGAGGGTGACCGGTCCGCCACGAACACCGGGGAGCTGTTTTTT.

This chain joins TRBV9 and TRBJ2-7, with D maybe TRBD1 (6 bases). Germline V CDR1 and CDR2: SGDLS, YYNGEE. Trimming took off 1 base at V and 6 bases at J, with 11 bases between the two ends. This CDR3 is built from 13 residues. The CDR3 DNA reads as TGTGCCAGCAGCGTAACTTGGGGGCTCGAGCAGTACTTC. As protein: CASSVTWGLEQYF.

This sequence joins TRBV18 and TRBJ2-2; a weak D match, TRBD1 (6 bases). Germline assignment: CDR1 KGHSH and CDR2 LQKENI. Trimming removed 3 bases at V and 3 bases at J, with 11 bases between. The CDR3 length is 15 residues. The CDR3 sequence: CASSPRAGDTGELFF. The DNA for the CDR3 is TGTGCCAGCTCACCGCGGGCAGGGGACACCGGGGAGCTGTTTTTT.

The rearrangement links TRBV19 to TRBJ2-2; D gene ambiguous. V was trimmed by 0 bases and J by 6 bases, leaving 8 bases between them. Germline V lookup: CDR1 LNHDA, CDR2 SQIVND (reference sequence). This CDR3 has 14 amino acids. As DNA, the CDR3 is TGTGCCAGTAGTATAGATCTAGTAGCCGGGGAGCTGTTTTTT. It is translated as CASSIDLVAGELFF.

This clone was seen just once. The gene calls are TRBV7-9 and TRBJ2-7, with 10 nucleotides matching TRBD2. The ends lost 6 bases at V and 5 bases at J; junction bases unmatched: 7. The length of the CDR3 is 14 residues. Germline V gene data show CDR1 as SEHNR and CDR2 as FQNEAQ (reference sequence). The CDR3 protein is CASRPAGGPDEQYF. CDR3 nucleotide sequence: TGTGCCAGCAGGCCAGCGGGAGGGCCAGACGAGCAGTACTTC.

The chain joins TRBV4-1 to TRBJ1-1; a weak D match, TRBD1 (5 bases). The CDR3 runs 15 residues. CDR1 and CDR2 (germline): MGHRA, YSYEKL. Deletions cut 1 base from V and 4 bases from J, with 13 bases between. The CDR3 DNA reads TGCGCCAGCAGCCAAGGGGTAGCCGGGGGCACTGAAGCTTTCTTT. It is translated as CASSQGVAGGTEAFF.

V and J are TRBV29-1 and TRBJ2-7; D is possibly TRBD1 (6 bases). Germline CDR1 is SQVTM and CDR2 is ANQGSEA. CDR3 length: 14 residues. Trimming took off 1 base at V and 3 bases at J, with 13 bases between the two ends. The CDR3 protein is CSVEARDKRYEQYF. For the CDR3, the DNA is TGCAGCGTTGAAGCCCGGGACAAGCGCTACGAGCAGTACTTC.

This clone was found a few times. The sample carries other DNA sequences with the same CDR3. This chain uses TRBV25-1 with TRBJ1-3; possible D gene TRBD1, 5 bases. The CDR3 consists of 12 residues. The germline V gene encodes CDR1 MGHDK and CDR2 SYGVNS. V was cut by 5 bases and J by 7 bases, with 9 bases left in between. In nucleotides, the CDR3 is TGTGCCAGCAGTCCGTCAGGGAACACCATATATTTT. It yields the protein CASSPSGNTIYF.

The DNA for the CDR3 is TGTGCCAGCAGATTTGGAGGGGCCACTGAAGCTTTCTTT. Its protein product is CASRFGGATEAFF. This chain connects TRBV2 to TRBJ1-1, with a weak D call TRBD1 (5 bases). The CDR3 has 13 residues. CDR1 and CDR2 from the germline V gene are SNHLY and FYNNEI. Between the trimmed V and J ends, which lost 6 bases and 4 bases, there was a span of 12 bases.

This clone was detected once. The rearrangement uses TRBV6-1 and TRBJ1-5; D is possibly TRBD1 (5 bases). Germline CDR1 is MNHNS and CDR2 is SASEGT. The CDR3 contains 16 residues. The V gene lost 0 bases and the J gene lost 1 base, with 10 bases spanning the gap. The CDR3 is CASSEAGNRSNQPQHF. Here the CDR3 DNA reads TGTGCCAGCAGTGAAGCAGGGAACAGGAGCAATCAGCCCCAGCATTTT.

This chain links TRBV28 with TRBJ1-2; D is perhaps TRBD1 (6 bases). CDR3 size: 14 residues. Germline CDR1 is MDHEN and CDR2 is SYDVKM. V lost 7 bases and J 8 bases, leaving 20 bases between the germline ends. The CDR3 nucleotides read TGTGCCAGCACTCAAACTCTGGGGGCCTACGGCTACACCTTC. The encoded protein is CASTQTLGAYGYTF.

CDR3 nucleotides: TGTGCCAGCAGCTTAAATACGAGTCCCACTGAAGCTTTCTTT. Amino acid sequence: CASSLNTSPTEAFF. V is TRBV7-9 and J is TRBJ1-1; no clear D. The germline V gene encodes CDR1 SEHNR and CDR2 FQNEAQ (reference sequence). V was trimmed by 2 bases and J by 4 bases, leaving 11 bases between them. The CDR3 contains 14 residues.

This sequence joins TRBV5-5 and TRBJ2-3; the match to TRBD2 covers 10 bases. The CDR3 loop spans 15 amino acids. Per the germline V gene, CDR1 is SGHKS and CDR2 is YYEKEE (reference sequence). The V gene end was trimmed by 0 bases and the J gene end by 4 bases; junction bases not matched to a gene: 2. This chain's CDR3 is CASSLVAGGPDTQYF. CDR3 nucleotides: TGTGCCAGCAGCTTGGTAGCGGGAGGCCCAGATACGCAGTATTTT.

The genes are TRBV19 and TRBJ2-2; no firm D call. The CDR3 runs to 14 residues. The V end lost 0 bases, the J end lost 2 bases, and 4 bases lay between the germline ends. Germline CDR1 is LNHDA and CDR2 is SQIVND (reference sequence). The CDR3 nucleotides read TGTGCCAGTAGTATAGAACTAAACACCGGGGAGCTGTTTTTT. It yields the protein CASSIELNTGELFF.

In this sample, this clone turned up a few times. The genes are TRBV4-1 and TRBJ1-1; tentative D call: TRBD1 (6 bases). In germline, CDR1 is MGHRA, CDR2 YSYEKL. Trimming took 4 bases from V and 3 from J, leaving 15 bases between them. The length of the CDR3 is 15 residues. CDR3 in DNA: TGCGCCAGCAGCCGGGGACCCGCAGGGGACACTGAAGCTTTCTTT. Protein sequence: CASSRGPAGDTEAFF.

The rearrangement joins TRBV7-6 to TRBJ2-3, with 10 bases aligning to TRBD2. The V segment lost 5 bases and the J segment 5 bases; nucleotides outside the gene matches: 10. The CDR3 is made up of 16 amino acids. The germline V gene encodes CDR1 SGHVS and CDR2 FNYEAQ. CDR3 sequence reads: CASSRDLAGERDTQYF. In DNA, the CDR3 is TGTGCCAGCAGCAGAGATCTAGCGGGGGAACGAGATACGCAGTATTTT.

V and J are TRBV7-8 and TRBJ2-1; TRBD1 matches 7 bases. Germline CDR1 reads SGHVS; CDR2 reads FQNEAQ. Trimming removed 3 bases from V and 2 bases from J; junction bases left unmatched: 7. The CDR3 has 16 amino acids. CDR3 bases: TGTGCCAGCAGCTTTCACCGGGACAGACCCTACAATGAGCAGTTCTTC. Protein product: CASSFHRDRPYNEQFF.